The 9 T cell receptor beta chains reported below all come from one sample, sequenced in a study of CD8+CD57+ T cells in acquired aplastic anemia. TCR beta VDJ combinations and CDR3 sequences were profiled from genomic DNA. TCRdb re-called the reads through MiXCR, storing one row per CDR3 protein. Of 250,000 to 300,000 distinct CDR3 sequences detected, about 50% appear once; the ten largest clones hold around 1.3%. By flow cytometry, patients selected for sequencing had shown an expansion of CD8+CD57+ cells. Source material: sorted CD4+, CD8+, or CD8+CD57+ T cells (not recorded which) from PBMCs. These receptors originate from a human donor with aplastic anemia.

The chain has TRBV12-3 or TRBV12-4 and TRBJ2-3; 13 nucleotides align to TRBD2. V dropped 6 bases and J dropped 1; count of bases not matched to a gene: 7. The CDR3 spans 17 residues. DNA of the CDR3: TGTGCCAGCAGCTTAAGGGGGACTAGCGGGGGCACAGATACGCAGTATTTT. Translated, it gives CASSLRGTSGGTDTQYF.

This chain uses TRBV9 with TRBJ1-5, with 10 bases matching TRBD1. The length of the CDR3 is 15 residues. V lost 0 bases and J lost 5; bases outside the gene matches: 2. Germline loops: CDR1 SGDLS, CDR2 YYNGEE. CDR3 residues: CASSVDGQGDQPQHF. The CDR3 DNA is TGTGCCAGCAGCGTAGACGGACAGGGGGATCAGCCCCAGCATTTT.

The chain combines TRBV7-9 with TRBJ2-4; D is ambiguous. CDR3 length equals 16 residues. Germline V lookup: CDR1 SEHNR, CDR2 FQNEAQ (reference sequence). Trimming pared 2 bases from V and 0 bases from J, leaving 11 bases between. CDR3 in amino acids: CASSLLTPLAKNIQYF. The CDR3 DNA reads as TGTGCCAGCAGCTTATTGACACCTCTAGCCAAAAACATTCAGTACTTC.

The chain joins TRBV7-9 to TRBJ1-1; 12 bases are shared with TRBD1. Per germline, CDR1 SEHNR and CDR2 FQNEAQ (reference sequence). J lost 1 base, V lost 2 bases, and 11 bases had no gene match. CDR3 length equals 19 residues. The CDR3 sequence is CASSLYPGTGGAANTEAFF. The CDR3 DNA reads TGTGCCAGCAGCTTATATCCCGGGACAGGGGGCGCGGCGAACACTGAAGCTTTCTTT. Looking up the rest from reference TRBV7-9 and TRBJ1-1 gives the full variable domain: DTGVSQNPRHKITKRGQNVTFRCDPISEHNRLYWYRQTLGQGPEFLTYFQNEAQLEKSRLLSDRFSAERPKGSFSTLEIQRTEQGDSAMYLCASSLYPGTGGAANTEAFFGQGTRLTVV.

The V call is TRBV7-8, the J call TRBJ1-5, with a tentative D call TRBD1 (5 bases). There are 17 residues in the CDR3. V lost 0 bases, J lost 2 bases, and 14 bases lay in between. Germline CDR1 and CDR2: SGHVS and FQNEAQ. The CDR3 loop is CASSLADTVIGNQPQHF. As DNA, the CDR3 is TGTGCCAGCAGCTTAGCGGACACAGTTATAGGCAATCAGCCCCAGCATTTT.

This clonotype has a count of ten or more. V gene TRBV4-1 combines with J gene TRBJ2-1; TRBD2 matches 7 bases. This CDR3 is built from 18 residues. Germline loops: CDR1 MGHRA, CDR2 YSYEKL. V was clipped by 1 base and J by 0 bases; unmatched bases: 9. CDR3 nucleotide sequence: TGCGCCAGCAGCCAAGGCCCGCCGCGGGGGAGCTCCTACAATGAGCAGTTCTTC. Protein: CASSQGPPRGSSYNEQFF.

There are many counts of this clonotype. J is TRBJ2-3 and V is TRBV12-3 or TRBV12-4; 7 positions agree with TRBD2. The CDR3 is made up of 15 amino acids. V shed 5 bases and J 2 bases; nucleotides not matched to a gene: 7. The DNA of the CDR3 is TGTGCCAGCAGTCGAGCGGGAACCTTCACAGATACGCAGTATTTT. Translated: CASSRAGTFTDTQYF.

The chain joins TRBV7-3 to TRBJ2-7, with a weak D call TRBD1 (5 bases). Germline V gene sequence: CDR1 SGHTA, CDR2 FQGTGA. The CDR3 runs 14 residues. Trimming pared 4 bases from V and 3 bases from J, leaving 13 bases between. DNA of the CDR3: TGTGCCAGCAGCTCGCCGGACAAATTCTACGAGCAGTACTTC. This gives the protein CASSSPDKFYEQYF.

V and J are TRBV29-1 and TRBJ1-6; 7 bases are a match to TRBD1. With 6 bases clipped from V and 6 bases from J, the junction kept 8 bases outside the gene matches. Germline loops: CDR1 SQVTM, CDR2 ANQGSEA. This CDR3 has 14 amino acids. The CDR3 nucleotides read TGCAGCGTCCGACAGGGAGAGGCTAATTCACCCCTCCACTTT. This translates into CSVRQGEANSPLHF.